This T cell receptor beta chain emerged from a study of human T cells and chemical hapten exposure. MiXCR was run by TCRdb on the RACE reads, yielding one entry per CDR3 protein. The sample includes about 380,000 distinct CDR3 sequences, nearly 5% of them seen just once. Germline V gene data show CDR1 as SGDLS and CDR2 as YYNGEE. The CDR3 contains 15 residues. The V gene end was trimmed by 3 bases and the J gene end by 6 bases; junction bases not matched to a gene: 7. Time point of the sample: patch test 1, 2 weeks after DPC sensitization. Treatment in this sample: therapeutic diphenylcyclopropenone sensitization with weekly scalp DPC.

The chain has TRBV9 and TRBJ2-3; 10 positions match TRBD2. The specimen was whole blood, collected in connection with sensitization to the hapten diphenylcyclopropenone (DPC). This receptor was taken from a woman in her forties or fifties with alopecia areata. Some clones in this sample may be carry-over from other donors' samples. CDR3 in amino acids: CASSDRTSGIDTQYF. As DNA, the CDR3 is TGTGCCAGCAGCGACCGGACTAGCGGTATCGATACGCAGTATTTT. Based on the CDR3 plus reference TRBV9 and TRBJ2-3, the full variable domain is DSGVTQTPKHLITATGQRVTLRCSPRSGDLSVYWYQQSLDQGLQFLIQYYNGEERAKGNILERFSAQQFPDLHSELNLSSLELGDSALYFCASSDRTSGIDTQYFGPGTRLTVL.